This T cell receptor beta chain was identified during a study of beta chain features in type 1 diabetes. Study summary: Patients shared similar age, gender and cell yields with healthy donors.

The CDR3 contains 13 residues. V was clipped by 7 bases and J by 0 bases, with 7 bases between them. Germline V CDR1 and CDR2: MNHEY, SVGAGI. This clone was detected a few times. Every bit of the isolated RNA underwent reverse transcription, so sequencing read expressed TCRB transcripts. Assay: immunoSEQ multiplex PCR; the TCRdb copy retains only in-frame clones and omits some. The profile shows more than 300,000 clones, 8% of them singletons. The chain couples TRBV6-5 to TRBJ1-5; no clear D. The TCR was taken from a woman younger than 30 in good health. Sample: central memory CD4+ T cells from blood. The CDR3 nucleotides are TGTGCCAGCACCGTCAATAGCAATCAGCCCCAGCATTTT. Translating gives CASTVNSNQPQHF.